This T cell receptor beta chain originates from a study of identical twins' blood T cells. Of note for this clonotype: Its antigen is still unknown. The junction differs from germline at one of its ends, possibly a read error.

CDR1 and CDR2 (germline): KGHSH, LQKENI. The CDR3 extends over 13 amino acids. TCRdb recomputed calls from the 5' RACE reads with MiXCR, one row per CDR3 protein. Of 300,000 to 450,000 distinct CDR3 sequences listed, about 28% are singletons. Overall study findings and caveats: Shared CDR3 clonotype counts between two donors mainly tracked the product of their cloneset sizes, twins included. Twin repertoire similarity may partly reflect shared environment.

The rearrangement links TRBV18 to TRBJ1-1; D unclear. The receptor was derived from a woman between 18 and 55 years old in good health. Sequenced sample: PBMCs. The CDR3 loop reads CASSPSALTGAFF. CDR3 DNA sequence: TGTGCCAGCTCACCAAGTGCGCTCACTGGAGCTTTCTTT.